Below, one T cell receptor (beta chain) is given with its context. Its antigen is unknown. The data stem from a study of cytomegalovirus exposure and HLA in healthy donors. General observations from the study: The study reported that TCR beta sequences accurately predicted HLA-A and HLA-B alleles in most subjects.

PCR primers comprised 60 Vbeta and 13 Jbeta primers. The table came from immunoSEQ multiplex PCR; TCRdb's copy has only in-frame clones and leaves some out. The repertoire holds 110,000 to 150,000 clones, with around four fifths as singletons. The CDR3 runs 15 residues. The ends lost 0 bases at V and 8 bases at J; junction bases unmatched: 3. Germline CDR1 is GTSNPN and CDR2 is SVGIG (reference sequence). The sequence came from a woman aged 55 to 70 in good health and CMV-seropositive. The rearrangement links TRBV30 to TRBJ2-1; TRBD2 agrees at 14 bases. The sequencing input was PBMCs. Here the CDR3 DNA reads TGTGCCTGGAGTGTCGGGACTAGCGGGAGAGATGAGCAGTTCTTC. It yields the protein CAWSVGTSGRDEQFF.